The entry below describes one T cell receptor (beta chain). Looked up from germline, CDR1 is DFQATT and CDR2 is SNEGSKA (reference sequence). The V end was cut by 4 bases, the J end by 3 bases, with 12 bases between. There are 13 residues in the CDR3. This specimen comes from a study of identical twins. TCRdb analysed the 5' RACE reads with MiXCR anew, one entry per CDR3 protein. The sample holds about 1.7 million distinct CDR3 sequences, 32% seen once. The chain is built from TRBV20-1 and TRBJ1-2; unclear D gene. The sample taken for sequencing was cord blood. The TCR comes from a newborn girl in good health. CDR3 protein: CSAISPSDYGYTF. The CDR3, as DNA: TGCAGTGCTATCAGCCCCTCGGACTATGGCTACACCTTC.